The 31 T cell receptor beta chains presented below share a single source sample, sequenced in a study of T cells after yellow fever vaccination. TCRdb processed the 5' RACE reads anew with MiXCR; each CDR3 protein has one entry. Altogether some 350,000 distinct CDR3 sequences are present, approximately 4% being singletons, with the ten largest covering just under 25%. Sample: PBMCs, taken 5 days after the yellow fever booster vaccination. The receptor set was obtained from a man aged 18 to 35 who received the YFV17D yellow fever vaccine.

The sample holds a few counts of this clonotype. V and J are TRBV5-1 and TRBJ1-5, with D possibly matching TRBD1 (5 bases). This CDR3 is built from 12 residues. Trimming removed 1 base at V and 10 bases at J, with 9 bases between. Germline-derived CDR1 and CDR2 are SGHRS and YFSETQ. CDR3 nucleotides: TGCGCCAGCAGCTTGACAGGCCACCCCCAGCATTTT. Its translation is CASSLTGHPQHF.

Many counts were recorded for this clonotype. The V and J genes are TRBV12-3 or TRBV12-4 and TRBJ1-1; D unclear. V was clipped by 4 bases and J by 3 bases, with 6 bases between them. The CDR3 sequence is 12 residues long. CDR3 residues: CASSSGDTEAFF. Here the CDR3 DNA reads TGTGCCAGCAGTTCTGGGGACACTGAAGCTTTCTTT.

This clonotype was seen at least ten times. The J gene is TRBJ2-5, the V gene TRBV5-5, with 10 bases lining up with TRBD2. V shed 0 bases and J 3 bases; nucleotides not matched to a gene: 8. Germline loops: CDR1 SGHKS, CDR2 YYEKEE (reference sequence). The CDR3 totals 17 residues. As DNA, the CDR3 is TGTGCCAGCAGCTTGGTACTAGCGGGGCCCCTGGAAGAGACCCAGTACTTC. This encodes CASSLVLAGPLEETQYF. Filled out from reference TRBV5-5 and TRBJ2-5, the complete variable domain reads DAGVTQSPTHLIKTRGQQVTLRCSPISGHKSVSWYQQVLGQGPQFIFQYYEKEERGRGNFPDRFSARQFPNYSSELNVNALLLGDSALYLCASSLVLAGPLEETQYFGPGTRLLVL.

This clonotype showed up just a few times. CDR3 nucleotides: TGCAGTGCCTCGAGGGGGTTAGGCAATCAGCCCCAGCATTTT. This gives the protein CSASRGLGNQPQHF. V is TRBV20-1 and J is TRBJ1-5; the D gene is possibly TRBD1 (6 bases). The CDR3 is made up of 14 amino acids. V dropped 6 bases and J dropped 2 bases, with 14 bases sitting between them. From germline, CDR1 is DFQATT and CDR2 SNEGSKA (reference sequence).

This clonotype came up a few times. The chain joins TRBV20-1 to TRBJ2-5; D is possibly TRBD1 (5 bases). Germline values: CDR1 DFQATT, CDR2 SNEGSKA (reference sequence). This CDR3 is built from 12 residues. V was trimmed by 2 bases and J by 1 base, leaving 5 bases between them. The DNA for the CDR3 is TGCAGTGCTAGACAGGGCCAAGAGACCCAGTACTTC. This codes for CSARQGQETQYF.

The chain has TRBV29-1 and TRBJ1-1; D is unresolved. Germline V gene lookup returns CDR1 SQVTM and CDR2 ANQGSEA. The CDR3 length is 11 residues. The V and J ends lost 2 bases and 2 bases respectively, with 3 bases between them. Here the CDR3 reads CSVEQNTEAFF. CDR3 nucleotide sequence: TGCAGCGTTGAACAAAACACTGAAGCTTTCTTT.

The rearrangement uses TRBV2 and TRBJ2-2; D possibly uses TRBD1 or TRBD2 (6 bases each). The CDR3 length is 15 residues. Germline V gene lookup returns CDR1 SNHLY and CDR2 FYNNEI. V was trimmed by 5 bases and J by 4 bases, leaving 14 bases between them. The CDR3 DNA follows: TGTGCCAGCAGTCCGGGACTCAGGGGCACCGGGGAGCTGTTTTTT. Its translation is CASSPGLRGTGELFF.

This clonotype has just a few counts. This chain connects TRBV7-2 to TRBJ2-1; a possible D gene is TRBD2 (5 bases). Germline assignment: CDR1 SGHTA and CDR2 FQGNSA. The CDR3 runs to 14 residues. V lost 4 bases and J 6 bases, leaving 13 bases between the germline ends. Here the CDR3 reads CASSYGPRGNEQFF. The CDR3 DNA follows: TGTGCCAGCAGCTACGGGCCTCGGGGCAATGAGCAGTTCTTC.

This chain links TRBV6-2 or TRBV6-3 with TRBJ1-2, with D possibly TRBD1 on 6 matching bases. V was pared by 0 bases and J by 2 bases, with 13 bases between. The CDR3 sequence is 16 residues long. CDR1 and CDR2 from the germline V gene are MNHEY and SVGEGT. This CDR3 reads CASSYSRTDRNYGYTF. The CDR3 DNA reads TGTGCCAGCAGTTACTCACGGACAGACAGGAACTATGGCTACACCTTC.

This clonotype appeared a few times. The gene calls are TRBV28 and TRBJ2-2; D unclear. The CDR3 length is 15 residues. Trimming pared 2 bases from V and 1 base from J, leaving 8 bases between. From germline, CDR1 is MDHEN and CDR2 SYDVKM. The CDR3 sequence: CASSLGRWNTGELFF. As DNA, the CDR3 is TGTGCCAGCAGTTTAGGCAGATGGAACACCGGGGAGCTGTTTTTT.

The sample holds many counts of this clonotype. This chain's CDR3 is CASSSGHPQDTQYF. The CDR3 DNA is TGTGCCAGCAGCTCGGGACACCCGCAGGATACGCAGTATTTT. The chain is built from TRBV7-2 and TRBJ2-3, with D possibly matching TRBD1 (6 bases). V lost 4 bases, J lost 6 bases, and 14 bases lay in between. The V gene's germline CDR1 is SGHTA and CDR2 FQGNSA. CDR3 length equals 14 residues.

This clonotype was seen only a few times. V usage is TRBV13 and J usage is TRBJ1-1; possibly TRBD1 for D (5 bases). The CDR3 covers 13 residues. Germline CDR1 PRHDT, CDR2 FYEKMQ (reference sequence). Deletions cut 6 bases from V and 10 bases from J, with 18 bases between. CDR3 amino acids: CASREAGSVGAFF. CDR3 bases: TGTGCCAGCAGAGAGGCAGGGTCAGTTGGAGCTTTCTTT. Looking up the rest from reference TRBV13 and TRBJ1-1 gives the full variable domain: AAGVIQSPRHLIKEKRETATLKCYPIPRHDTVYWYQQGPGQDPQFLISFYEKMQSDKGSIPDRFSAQQFSDYHSELNMSSLELGDSALYFCASREAGSVGAFFGQGTRLTVV.

A few counts support this clonotype. The chain uses TRBV2 and TRBJ2-2; 9 nucleotides match TRBD1. Trimming took 8 bases from V and 7 from J; bases not matched to a gene: 11. The CDR3 totals 15 residues. Germline V lookup: CDR1 SNHLY, CDR2 FYNNEI. CDR3 coding DNA: TGTGCCAGCCAACCCATGACAGGGGGTAACGGGGAGCTGTTTTTT. It specifies CASQPMTGGNGELFF.

The sample holds a few counts of this clonotype. This chain joins TRBV7-9 and TRBJ1-3, with D maybe TRBD1 (5 bases). The V and J ends lost 11 bases and 0 bases respectively, with 14 bases between them. CDR1 and CDR2 from the germline V gene are SEHNR and FQNEAQ (reference sequence). This CDR3 region has 14 residues. CDR3 sequence: CAEGRAISGNTIYF. The CDR3 DNA is TGTGCCGAGGGACGGGCCATCTCTGGAAACACCATATATTTT.

This clonotype appeared many times. J is TRBJ2-3 and V is TRBV4-1; TRBD2 matches 8 bases. J was trimmed by 1 base and V by 4 bases; bases with no gene match: 10. The CDR3 is 17 residues long. The germline V gene has CDR1 MGHRA and CDR2 YSYEKL. CDR3 in amino acids: CASSLLPTSGRTDTQYF. CDR3 bases: TGCGCCAGCAGCCTCCTGCCCACTAGCGGACGCACAGATACGCAGTATTTT.

The V and J genes are TRBV19 and TRBJ2-6; D remains ambiguous. The CDR3 extends over 13 amino acids. The V gene's germline CDR1 is LNHDA and CDR2 SQIVND (reference sequence). Trimming stripped 7 bases from V and 1 base from J, with 5 bases between. The CDR3 is CASTMSGANVLTF. CDR3 DNA: TGTGCCAGTACTATGTCTGGGGCCAACGTCCTGACTTTC.

This clonotype was counted ten times or more. This sequence joins TRBV5-1 and TRBJ1-1; 9 bases align to TRBD1. V dropped 4 bases and J dropped 0; count of bases not matched to a gene: 7. The CDR3 totals 16 residues. The germline CDR1 and CDR2 sequences are SGHRS and YFSETQ. This CDR3 reads CASSARDRAMNTEAFF. In DNA form, the CDR3 reads TGCGCCAGCAGCGCTAGGGACAGGGCGATGAACACTGAAGCTTTCTTT.

The sample holds many counts of this clonotype. This chain uses TRBV7-2 with TRBJ2-7; D is possibly TRBD1 or TRBD2 (7 bases each). V gave up 5 bases and J gave up 9 bases, with 17 bases separating them. Germline assignment: CDR1 SGHTA and CDR2 FQGNSA. CDR3 size: 13 residues. CDR3 in amino acids: CASSPGTAGWQYF. The CDR3 DNA sequence: TGTGCCAGCAGCCCCGGGACAGCGGGATGGCAGTACTTC.

The chain recombines TRBV7-8 with TRBJ2-1; D may be TRBD1 (5 bases). CDR3 length equals 13 residues. The V gene's germline CDR1 is SGHVS and CDR2 FQNEAQ. Trimming stripped 2 bases from V and 7 bases from J, with 9 bases between. The CDR3 sequence is CASSLQWTNEQFF. The CDR3 DNA follows: TGTGCCAGCAGCTTACAGTGGACAAATGAGCAGTTCTTC.

This clonotype occurred a few times. The chain links TRBV12-3 or TRBV12-4 to TRBJ1-2; D remains unclear. The length of the CDR3 is 13 residues. Trimming stripped 1 base from V and 8 bases from J, with 11 bases between. In DNA, the CDR3 is TGTGCCAGCAGTTTAGGGGGTTTCGGGGGCTACACCTTC. Its protein product is CASSLGGFGGYTF.

Ten or more counts support this clonotype. The chain joins TRBV5-1 to TRBJ1-2, with 9 bases matching TRBD1. The CDR3 has 14 amino acids. V dropped 4 bases and J dropped 7; count of bases not matched to a gene: 8. Germline CDR1 and CDR2: SGHRS and YFSETQ. The CDR3, as DNA: TGCGCCAGCAGCGTAGCGGGACAGGGTCGTGGCTACACCTTC. Its translation: CASSVAGQGRGYTF. The whole variable domain, remainder taken from reference TRBV5-1 and TRBJ1-2, is KAGVTQTPRYLIKTRGQQVTLSCSPISGHRSVSWYQQTPGQGLQFLFEYFSETQRNKGNFPGRFSGRQFSNSRSEMNVSTLELGDSALYLCASSVAGQGRGYTFGSGTRLTVV.

The table lists this clonotype with a few counts. The chain has TRBV12-3 or TRBV12-4 and TRBJ1-4; D might be TRBD1 (5 bases). The CDR3 runs to 13 residues. Trimming shortened V by 5 bases and J by 6 bases, and 10 bases separated the two germline ends. This chain's CDR3 is CASSGGVDEKLFF. CDR3 nucleotides: TGTGCCAGCAGTGGAGGGGTTGATGAAAAACTGTTTTTT.

A few counts support this clonotype. The chain has TRBV7-8 and TRBJ1-4; D is undetermined. V was pared by 5 bases and J by 0 bases, with 16 bases between. This CDR3 comprises 17 residues. In germline, CDR1 is SGHVS, CDR2 FQNEAQ. In nucleotides, the CDR3 is TGTGCCAGCAGCCCAGTCGTCCGTTTTGCAACTAATGAAAAACTGTTTTTT. It translates to CASSPVVRFATNEKLFF.

The CDR3 DNA reads as TGTGCCAGCAGTTACGCAGGGATCGGTGGCTACACCTTC. Translation gives CASSYAGIGGYTF. This chain connects TRBV6-2 or TRBV6-3 to TRBJ1-2; weak D call: TRBD1 (5 bases). Trimming removed 2 bases from V and 7 bases from J, with 11 bases in between. CDR1 MNHEY and CDR2 SVGEGT come from the germline V gene. The CDR3 is 13 amino acids.

In this sample, this clonotype turned up a few times. The V call is TRBV6-1, the J call TRBJ2-7; 10 bases match TRBD1. The CDR3 covers 15 residues. Per germline, CDR1 MNHNS and CDR2 SASEGT. J was trimmed by 7 bases and V by 7 bases; bases with no gene match: 13. The CDR3 DNA sequence: TGTGCCAGCAACCGATCGGGGACAGGGGCTCGGGAGCAGTACTTC. Its protein is CASNRSGTGAREQYF.

Many counts were recorded for this clonotype. The germline gene is not matched at one end of the junction; a read error may be the cause. The V call is TRBV27, the J call TRBJ2-7; D is possibly TRBD2 (5 bases). The CDR3 contains 14 residues. Per the germline V gene, CDR1 is MNHEY and CDR2 is SMNVEV (reference sequence). In nucleotides, the CDR3 is TGTGCCAGCCGTTTGATGACTAATTCCTACGAGCAGTACTTC. Amino acids: CASRLMTNSYEQYF.

This sequence joins TRBV7-3 and TRBJ2-4; no clear D. The CDR3 runs to 13 residues. Germline V gene lookup returns CDR1 SGHTA and CDR2 FQGTGA. Trimming took off 5 bases at V and 7 bases at J, with 12 bases between the two ends. This chain's CDR3 is CASSQDGGNIQYF. CDR3 nucleotide sequence: TGTGCCAGCAGCCAGGACGGCGGCAACATTCAGTACTTC.

This rearrangement joins TRBV20-1 to TRBJ1-2; 9 nucleotides line up with TRBD1. Germline trimming cut 6 bases from V and 8 bases from J; bases unmatched to any gene: 13. The CDR3 runs 14 residues. CDR1 and CDR2 (germline): DFQATT, SNEGSKA (reference sequence). The CDR3 DNA sequence: TGCAGTGCAACCATCTTAACAGGGGGCAGGGGCTACACCTTC. It specifies CSATILTGGRGYTF.

The chain is built from TRBV27 and TRBJ1-2, with 11 nucleotides matching TRBD1. The V and J ends lost 6 bases and 8 bases, in that order; junction bases with no gene match: 11. There are 15 residues in the CDR3. Per the germline V gene, CDR1 is MNHEY and CDR2 is SMNVEV (reference sequence). The CDR3 nucleotides are TGTGCCAGCAGGGCGACCGGACAGGGGGCGGGAGGCTACACCTTC. It specifies CASRATGQGAGGYTF.

V is TRBV7-6 and J is TRBJ2-2; D gene unclear. The CDR3 loop spans 14 amino acids. Germline CDR1 and CDR2: SGHVS and FNYEAQ. Trimming left V 5 bases short and J 8 bases short, with 15 bases between. CDR3 sequence reads: CASSLPGWAGELFF. The CDR3 DNA reads as TGTGCCAGCAGCCTCCCGGGTTGGGCTGGGGAGCTGTTTTTT.

The chain links TRBV7-6 to TRBJ1-1; no definite D call. Germline V gene sequence: CDR1 SGHVS, CDR2 FNYEAQ. V lost 5 bases to trimming and J lost 4 bases, with 14 bases between them. The CDR3 loop spans 14 amino acids. The DNA for the CDR3 is TGTGCCAGCAGCCCGTCGGAGGGTTCCACTGAAGCTTTCTTT. Protein: CASSPSEGSTEAFF. The variable domain in full, with the rest retrieved from reference TRBV7-6 and TRBJ1-1, is GAGVSQSPRYKVTKRGQDVALRCDPISGHVSLYWYRQALGQGPEFLTYFNYEAQQDKSGLPNDRFSAERPEGSISTLTIQRTEQRDSAMYRCASSPSEGSTEAFFGQGTRLTVV.